The clone carrying this TCR beta chain has a handful of counts. Only in-frame clones appear in the TCRdb table, and some are missing; sequencing was by immunoSEQ multiplex PCR. The data contain roughly 200,000 clones, more than 75% of them seen just once; the ten biggest clones take up around a sixth. The data stem from a study of blood T cell repertoires in COVID-19. Study context: Samples representing acute and convalescent COVID-19 were sourced from the United States, Italy and Spain.

Germline CDR1 and CDR2: SEHNR and FQNEAQ (reference sequence). The CDR3 has 13 amino acids. V was clipped by 5 bases and J by 5 bases, with 10 bases between them. Followed longitudinally, the Seattle patients had been enrolled during active infection. The sequence was obtained from a person aged 65-85 years with COVID-19, enrolled during active disease. Sequenced sample: peripheral blood. The chain has TRBV7-9 and TRBJ1-5, with a possible D match to TRBD1 (6 bases). This chain's CDR3 is CASSNNRDQPQHF. CDR3 sequence (DNA): TGTGCCAGCAGCAACAACAGGGATCAGCCCCAGCATTTT.